The text below deals with one T cell receptor beta chain. Its antigen is currently unknown. Healthy HIV-negative adults without recent acute infections or vaccinations served as donors. Genomic DNA came from approximately 92 million PBMCs in unsorted samples. Trimming cost V 6 bases and J 2 bases, with 11 bases left between them. Germline V lookup: CDR1 MGHRA, CDR2 YSYEKL. The CDR3 extends over 13 amino acids. This record comes from a study of shared clonotypes between healthy human individuals. Study-level results: The diversity represented, both genetic and in exposure history, was limited by few donors.

The protocol was immunoSEQ multiplex PCR, while the TCRdb copy is restricted to in-frame clones and leaves out a portion. This table holds some 500,000 clones, about 74% found once. The sample comprised PBMCs. The chain is built from TRBV4-1 and TRBJ2-7, with D hard to call. The clonotype comes from a woman in her thirties or forties in good health. Some clones in this sample may be carry-over from other donors' samples. The CDR3 DNA follows: TGCGCCAGCAGTTACGGCCCAGCCTACGAGCAGTACTTC. Amino acids: CASSYGPAYEQYF.